This T cell receptor (beta chain) was sequenced in a study of blood T cell repertoires in COVID-19. As for the study in general: COVID-19 samples collected from the United States, Italy and Spain covered acute and convalescent phases. The analysed material was cDNA or gDNA that came from T cells, B-cell-depleted T cells, or PBMCs.

TCRdb's copy holds only in-frame clones and misses some; the assay was immunoSEQ multiplex PCR. The table has more than 85,000 clones, 70% to 90% seen once. The CDR3 is 17 amino acids. V was clipped by 4 bases and J by 3 bases, with 22 bases between them. Looked up from germline, CDR1 is SQVTM and CDR2 is ANQGSEA. J is TRBJ2-1 and V is TRBV29-1; tentative D call: TRBD2 (6 bases). The sample comprised peripheral blood. The clonotype originates from a man in his 70s with acute or convalescent COVID-19. CDR3 nucleotides: TGCAGCGTTGGTACCCCTCAAGGCGCCGGGGGCTACAATGAGCAGTTCTTC. It translates to CSVGTPQGAGGYNEQFF.